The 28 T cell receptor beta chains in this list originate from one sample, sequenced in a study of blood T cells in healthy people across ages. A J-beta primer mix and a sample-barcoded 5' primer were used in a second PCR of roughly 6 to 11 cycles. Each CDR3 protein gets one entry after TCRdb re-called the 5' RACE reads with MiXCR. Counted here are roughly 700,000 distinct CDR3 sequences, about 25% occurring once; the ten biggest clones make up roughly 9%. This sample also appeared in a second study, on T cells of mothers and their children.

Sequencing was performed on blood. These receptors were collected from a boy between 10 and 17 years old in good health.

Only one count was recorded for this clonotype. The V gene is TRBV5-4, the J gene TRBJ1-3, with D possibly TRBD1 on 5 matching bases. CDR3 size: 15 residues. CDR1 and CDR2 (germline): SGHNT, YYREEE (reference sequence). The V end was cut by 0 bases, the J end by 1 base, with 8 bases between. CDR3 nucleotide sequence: TGTGCCAGCAGCTTGGGGTCAGGGTCTGGAAACACCATATATTTT. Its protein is CASSLGSGSGNTIYF.

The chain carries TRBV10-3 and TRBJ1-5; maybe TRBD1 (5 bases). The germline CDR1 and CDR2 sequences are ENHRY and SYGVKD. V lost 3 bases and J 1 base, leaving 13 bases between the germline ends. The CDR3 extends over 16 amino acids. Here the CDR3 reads CAISERGGDSNQPQHF. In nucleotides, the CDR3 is TGTGCCATCAGTGAAAGAGGAGGGGACAGCAATCAGCCCCAGCATTTT.

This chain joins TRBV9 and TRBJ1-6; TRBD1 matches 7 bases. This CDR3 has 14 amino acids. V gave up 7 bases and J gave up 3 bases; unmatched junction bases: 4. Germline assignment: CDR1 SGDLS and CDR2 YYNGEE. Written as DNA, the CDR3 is TGTGCCAGCGGCGGGGACAGCTATAATTCACCCCTCCACTTT. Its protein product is CASGGDSYNSPLHF.

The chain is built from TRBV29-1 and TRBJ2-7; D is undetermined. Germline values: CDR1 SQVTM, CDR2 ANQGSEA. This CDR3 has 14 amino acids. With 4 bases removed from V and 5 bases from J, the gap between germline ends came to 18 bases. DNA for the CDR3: TGCAGCGTTGTGTGGCACAATGGGGAAAACGAGCAGTACTTC. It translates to CSVVWHNGENEQYF.

CDR3 nucleotide sequence: TGTGCCAGCAGTTTAGTAGGGCAGGGAATCCTAGCCAAAAACATTCAGTACTTC. Its protein is CASSLVGQGILAKNIQYF. This chain joins TRBV28 and TRBJ2-4, with D tentatively TRBD1 (5 bases). V lost 2 bases and J lost 0, with 17 bases in between. Germline loops: CDR1 MDHEN, CDR2 SYDVKM. The CDR3 consists of 18 residues.

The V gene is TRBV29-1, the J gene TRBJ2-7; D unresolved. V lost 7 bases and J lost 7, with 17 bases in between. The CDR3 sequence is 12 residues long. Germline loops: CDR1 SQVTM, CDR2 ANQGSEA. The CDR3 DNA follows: TGCAGCGCCGACGGCCCGGGTAGGGAGCAGTACTTC. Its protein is CSADGPGREQYF.

CDR3 nucleotide sequence: TGTGCCAGCAGTTACCGGGACAGGGGTCCCTACGAGCAGTACTTC. As protein: CASSYRDRGPYEQYF. This chain connects TRBV6-5 to TRBJ2-5; 10 nucleotides line up with TRBD1. The DNA end lines up better with TRBJ2-7; the J call may be wrong. The CDR3 totals 15 residues. Germline V gene data show CDR1 as MNHEY and CDR2 as SVGAGI.

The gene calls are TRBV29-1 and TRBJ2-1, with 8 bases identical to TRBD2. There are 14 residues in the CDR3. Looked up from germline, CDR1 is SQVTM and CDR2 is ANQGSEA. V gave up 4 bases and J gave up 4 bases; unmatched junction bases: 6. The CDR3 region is CSVAGGDGYNEQFF. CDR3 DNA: TGCAGCGTTGCCGGGGGGGATGGGTACAATGAGCAGTTCTTC.

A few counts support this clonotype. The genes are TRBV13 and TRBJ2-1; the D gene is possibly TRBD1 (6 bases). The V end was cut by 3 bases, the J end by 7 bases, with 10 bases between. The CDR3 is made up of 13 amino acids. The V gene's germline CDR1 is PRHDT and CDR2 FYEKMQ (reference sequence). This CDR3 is CASSFTGSNEQFF. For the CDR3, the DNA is TGTGCCAGCAGCTTTACAGGGTCGAATGAGCAGTTCTTC.

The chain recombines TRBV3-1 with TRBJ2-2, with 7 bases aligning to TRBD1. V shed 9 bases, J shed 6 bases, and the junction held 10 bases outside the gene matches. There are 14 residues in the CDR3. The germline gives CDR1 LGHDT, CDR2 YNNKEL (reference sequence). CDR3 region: CASTRQGVAGELFF. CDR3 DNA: TGTGCCAGTACGAGACAGGGAGTCGCCGGGGAGCTGTTTTTT. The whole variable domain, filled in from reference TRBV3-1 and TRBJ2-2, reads DTAVSQTPKYLVTQMGNDKSIKCEQNLGHDTMYWYKQDSKKFLKIMFSYNNKELIINETVPNRFSPKSPDKAHLNLHINSLELGDSAVYFCASTRQGVAGELFFGEGSRLTVL.

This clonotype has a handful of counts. The chain's CDR3 is CAASQGPNTGELFF. As DNA, the CDR3 is TGTGCCGCTTCACAGGGTCCGAACACCGGGGAGCTGTTTTTT. This chain uses TRBV6-1 with TRBJ2-2, with a possible D match to TRBD1 (6 bases). The ends were cut back, 11 bases at V and 0 bases at J, with 13 bases in the middle. CDR3 length: 14 amino acids. The germline CDR1 and CDR2 sequences are MNHNS and SASEGT.

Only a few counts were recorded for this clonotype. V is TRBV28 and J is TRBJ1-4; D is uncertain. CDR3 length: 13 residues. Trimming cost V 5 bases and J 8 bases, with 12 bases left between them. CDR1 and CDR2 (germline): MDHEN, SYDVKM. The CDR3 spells CASSPLDPEKLFF. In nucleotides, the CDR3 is TGTGCCAGCAGTCCGTTGGATCCGGAAAAACTGTTTTTT. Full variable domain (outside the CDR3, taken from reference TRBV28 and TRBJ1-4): DVKVTQSSRYLVKRTGEKVFLECVQDMDHENMFWYRQDPGLGLRLIYFSYDVKMKEKGDIPEGYSVSREKKERFSLILESASTNQTSMYLCASSPLDPEKLFFGSGTQLSVL.

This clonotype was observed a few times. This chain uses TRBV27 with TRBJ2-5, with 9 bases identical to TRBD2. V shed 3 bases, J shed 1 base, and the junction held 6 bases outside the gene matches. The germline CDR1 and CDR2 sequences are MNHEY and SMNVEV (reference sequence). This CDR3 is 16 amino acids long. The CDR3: CASSFSVAGAQETQYF. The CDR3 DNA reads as TGTGCCAGCAGTTTCTCCGTAGCGGGAGCCCAAGAGACCCAGTACTTC.

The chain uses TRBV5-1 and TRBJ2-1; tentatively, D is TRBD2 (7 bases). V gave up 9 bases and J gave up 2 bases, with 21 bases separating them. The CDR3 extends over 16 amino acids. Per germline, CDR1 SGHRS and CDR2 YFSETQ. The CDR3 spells CANRTGGREAYNEQFF. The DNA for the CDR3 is TGCGCCAACAGGACGGGGGGCAGGGAAGCCTACAATGAGCAGTTCTTC.

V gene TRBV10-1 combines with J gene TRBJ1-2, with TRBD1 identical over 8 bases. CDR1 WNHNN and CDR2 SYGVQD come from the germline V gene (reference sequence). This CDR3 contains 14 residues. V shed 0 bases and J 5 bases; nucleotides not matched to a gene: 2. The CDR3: CASSESTGGYGYTF. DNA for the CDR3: TGCGCCAGCAGTGAGTCCACAGGGGGATATGGCTACACCTTC.

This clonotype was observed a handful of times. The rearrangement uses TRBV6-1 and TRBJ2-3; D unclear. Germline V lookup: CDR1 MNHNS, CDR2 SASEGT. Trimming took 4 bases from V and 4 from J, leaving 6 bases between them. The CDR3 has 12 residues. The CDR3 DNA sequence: TGTGCCAGCAGTGCTGCATCAGATACGCAGTATTTT. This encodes CASSAASDTQYF.

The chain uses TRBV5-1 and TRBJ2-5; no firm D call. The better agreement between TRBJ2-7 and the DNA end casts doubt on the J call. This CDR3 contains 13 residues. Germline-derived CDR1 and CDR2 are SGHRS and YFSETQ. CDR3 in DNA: TGCGCCAGCAAAAACATGGACGAGTACGAGCAGTACTTC. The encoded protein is CASKNMDEYEQYF.

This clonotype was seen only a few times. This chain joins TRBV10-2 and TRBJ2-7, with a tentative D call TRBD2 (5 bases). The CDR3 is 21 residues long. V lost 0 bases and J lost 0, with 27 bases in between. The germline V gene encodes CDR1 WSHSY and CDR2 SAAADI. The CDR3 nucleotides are TGCGCCAGCAGTGAGTCGGTTCGTATGGCGGTCCGACGGGGAAGCTCCTACGAGCAGTACTTC. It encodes CASSESVRMAVRRGSSYEQYF.

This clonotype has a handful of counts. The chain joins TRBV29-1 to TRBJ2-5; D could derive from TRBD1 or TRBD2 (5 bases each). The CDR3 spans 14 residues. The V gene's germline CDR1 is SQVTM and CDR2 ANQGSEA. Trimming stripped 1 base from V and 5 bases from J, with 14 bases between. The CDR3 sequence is CSVEARGRPETQYF. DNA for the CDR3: TGCAGCGTTGAAGCGAGGGGACGGCCGGAGACCCAGTACTTC.

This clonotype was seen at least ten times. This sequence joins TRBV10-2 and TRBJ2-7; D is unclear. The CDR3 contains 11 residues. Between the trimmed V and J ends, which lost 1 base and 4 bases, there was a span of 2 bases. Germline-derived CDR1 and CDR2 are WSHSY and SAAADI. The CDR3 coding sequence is TGCGCCAGCAGTGAGTTTTACGAGCAGTACTTC. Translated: CASSEFYEQYF.

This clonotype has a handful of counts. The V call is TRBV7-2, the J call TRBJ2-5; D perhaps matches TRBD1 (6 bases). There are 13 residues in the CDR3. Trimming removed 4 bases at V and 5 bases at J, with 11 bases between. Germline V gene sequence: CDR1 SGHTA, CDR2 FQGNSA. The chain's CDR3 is CASSSRTEETQYF. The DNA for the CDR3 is TGTGCCAGCAGCTCACGGACAGAGGAGACCCAGTACTTC.

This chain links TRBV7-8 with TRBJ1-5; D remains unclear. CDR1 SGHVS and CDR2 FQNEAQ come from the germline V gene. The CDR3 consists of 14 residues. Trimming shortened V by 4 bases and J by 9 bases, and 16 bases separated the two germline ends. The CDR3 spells CASSSSAAIWPQHF. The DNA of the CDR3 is TGTGCCAGCAGCTCGTCGGCGGCTATTTGGCCCCAGCATTTT.

For the CDR3, the DNA is TGTGCCAGCAGTGGGGACAGGGTCCACGAGCAGTACTTC. This gives the protein CASSGDRVHEQYF. The V and J genes are TRBV2 and TRBJ2-7; the match to TRBD1 covers 9 bases. The CDR3 consists of 13 residues. The junction had 3 bases not matched to a gene; V was cut back by 4 bases and J by 5 bases. CDR1 and CDR2 from the germline V gene are SNHLY and FYNNEI.

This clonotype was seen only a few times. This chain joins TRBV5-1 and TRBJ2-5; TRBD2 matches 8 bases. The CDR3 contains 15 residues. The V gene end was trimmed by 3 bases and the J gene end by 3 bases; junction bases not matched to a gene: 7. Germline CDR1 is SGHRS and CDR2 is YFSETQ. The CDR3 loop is CASSSIPGGEETQYF. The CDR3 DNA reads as TGCGCCAGCAGCTCAATCCCGGGAGGGGAAGAGACCCAGTACTTC.

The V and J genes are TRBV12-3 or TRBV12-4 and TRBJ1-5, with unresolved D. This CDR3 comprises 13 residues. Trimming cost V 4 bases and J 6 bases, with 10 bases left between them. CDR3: CASSSPGSQPQHF. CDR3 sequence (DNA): TGTGCCAGCAGTTCCCCTGGTAGTCAGCCCCAGCATTTT.

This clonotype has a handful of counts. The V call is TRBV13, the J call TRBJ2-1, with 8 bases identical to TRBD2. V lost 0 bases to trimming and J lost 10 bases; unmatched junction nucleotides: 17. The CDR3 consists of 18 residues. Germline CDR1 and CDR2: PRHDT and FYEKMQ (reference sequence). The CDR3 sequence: CASSLGGRKRGAGGEQFF. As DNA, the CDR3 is TGTGCCAGCAGCTTAGGAGGGAGGAAGCGGGGCGCGGGGGGAGAGCAGTTCTTC. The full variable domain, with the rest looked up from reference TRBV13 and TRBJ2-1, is AAGVIQSPRHLIKEKRETATLKCYPIPRHDTVYWYQQGPGQDPQFLISFYEKMQSDKGSIPDRFSAQQFSDYHSELNMSSLELGDSALYFCASSLGGRKRGAGGEQFFGPGTRLTVL.

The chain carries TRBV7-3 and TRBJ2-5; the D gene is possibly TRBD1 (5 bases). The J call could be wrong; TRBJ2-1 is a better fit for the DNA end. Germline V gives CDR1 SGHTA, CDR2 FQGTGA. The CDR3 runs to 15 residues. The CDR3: CASSLGTGTSFEQFF. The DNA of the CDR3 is TGTGCCAGCAGCTTAGGCACAGGCACCTCGTTTGAGCAGTTCTTC.

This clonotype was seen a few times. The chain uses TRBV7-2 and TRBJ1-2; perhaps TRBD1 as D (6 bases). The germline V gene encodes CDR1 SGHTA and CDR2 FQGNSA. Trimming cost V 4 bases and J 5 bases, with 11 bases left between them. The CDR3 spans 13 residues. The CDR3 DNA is TGTGCCAGCAGCTCCAGGGGCGGGTATGGCTACACCTTC. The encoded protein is CASSSRGGYGYTF.